This T cell receptor beta chain was sequenced during a study of human T cells and chemical hapten exposure. Study-level background: Per-sample variation in TCR yield stemmed mainly from small pooled library volume differences.

This CDR3 is built from 15 residues. The V gene end was trimmed by 3 bases and the J gene end by 5 bases; junction bases not matched to a gene: 6. Looked up from germline, CDR1 is KGHSH and CDR2 is LQKENI. Each CDR3 protein is one row after TCRdb ran MiXCR on the RACE reads. The sample yields some 100,000 distinct CDR3 sequences, about a tenth seen once. Time point indicated: patch test 2, 6 weeks after DPC sensitization. Regarding treatment: therapeutic diphenylcyclopropenone sensitization with weekly scalp DPC. This clonotype turned up a few times. Sequences were derived from whole blood, sampled in connection with sensitization to the hapten diphenylcyclopropenone (DPC). This TCR came from a woman aged 40 to 49 with alopecia areata. Some clones in this sample may be carry-over from other donors' samples. The chain links TRBV18 to TRBJ1-4; 7 bases align to TRBD1. The chain's CDR3 is CASSPGQERNEKLFF. CDR3 coding DNA: TGTGCCAGCTCACCCGGACAGGAGAGAAATGAAAAACTGTTTTTT.